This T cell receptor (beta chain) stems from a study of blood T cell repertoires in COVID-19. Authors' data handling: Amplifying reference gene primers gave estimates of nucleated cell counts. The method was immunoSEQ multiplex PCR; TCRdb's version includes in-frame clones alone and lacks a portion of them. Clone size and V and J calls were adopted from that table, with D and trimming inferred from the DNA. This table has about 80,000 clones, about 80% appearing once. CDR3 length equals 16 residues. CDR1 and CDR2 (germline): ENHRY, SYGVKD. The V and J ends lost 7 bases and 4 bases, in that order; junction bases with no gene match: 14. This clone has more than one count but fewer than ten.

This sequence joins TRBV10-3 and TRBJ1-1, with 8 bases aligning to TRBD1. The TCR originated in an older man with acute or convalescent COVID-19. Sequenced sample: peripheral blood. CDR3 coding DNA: TGTGCCATCATTTCAGCTGAGAGGACAGGGCGCACTGAAGCTTTCTTT. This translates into CAIISAERTGRTEAFF.